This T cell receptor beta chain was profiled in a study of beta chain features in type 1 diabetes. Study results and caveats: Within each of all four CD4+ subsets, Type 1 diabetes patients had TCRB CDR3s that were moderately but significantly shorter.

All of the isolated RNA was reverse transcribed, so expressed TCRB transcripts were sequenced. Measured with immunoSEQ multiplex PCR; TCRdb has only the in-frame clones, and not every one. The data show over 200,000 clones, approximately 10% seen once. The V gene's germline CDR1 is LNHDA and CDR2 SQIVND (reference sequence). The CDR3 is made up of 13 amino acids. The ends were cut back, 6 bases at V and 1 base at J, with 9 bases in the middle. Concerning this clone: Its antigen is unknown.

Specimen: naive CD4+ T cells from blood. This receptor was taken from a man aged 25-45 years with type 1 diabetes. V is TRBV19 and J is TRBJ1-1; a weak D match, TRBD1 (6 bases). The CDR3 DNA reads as TGTGCCAGTAGGGACAGACAGAACACTGAAGCTTTCTTT. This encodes CASRDRQNTEAFF.